These T cell receptor beta chains were read from a single sample in a study of CD8 T cells in ankylosing spondylitis. TCRdb used MiXCR to reprocess the 5' RACE reads, holding one entry per CDR3 protein. The top ten hold 0.89% of the sample, which has 400,000 or so distinct CDR3 sequences, more than 25% seen once. Material for sequencing was blood, either unsorted or a sorted T cell fraction (not recorded which). These receptors all stem from a male donor with ankylosing spondylitis. The CDR3 runs from the conserved cysteine through the conserved F or W. Each record gives: D gene, CDR3 length, V gene, clone size, J gene, CDR3 DNA, CDR3 protein. The D gene is left open where the match is weak. Clone sizes are given selectively: once, few, many, or a class where the clone is expanded.

d_gene: TRBD2; len: 16; v_gene: TRBV11-2; abundance: NA; j_gene: TRBJ2-3; CDR3nt: TGTGCCAGCAGCTTAGGAGCGGGAGTGAGCACAGATACGCAGTATTTT; CDR3aa: CASSLGAGVSTDTQYF
d_gene: NA; len: 15; v_gene: TRBV7-9; abundance: few; j_gene: TRBJ1-1; CDR3nt: TGTGCCAGCAGCTTATTGAAGGCTATTAACACTGAAGCTTTCTTT; CDR3aa: CASSLLKAINTEAFF
d_gene: NA; len: 14; v_gene: TRBV5-1; abundance: few; j_gene: TRBJ1-5; CDR3nt: TGCGCCAGCAGCTTGGAAGGGGCGGGATCGCCCCAGCATTTT; CDR3aa: CASSLEGAGSPQHF
d_gene: NA; len: 14; v_gene: TRBV5-1; abundance: few; j_gene: TRBJ2-4; CDR3nt: TGCGCCAGCAGCTTGGGGGGATCCGAAAACATTCAGTACTTC; CDR3aa: CASSLGGSENIQYF
d_gene: TRBD1; len: 18; v_gene: TRBV5-1; abundance: few; j_gene: TRBJ2-3; CDR3nt: TGCGCCAGCAGCTCCGGGACAGGGAGGAGTATTAGCACAGATACGCAGTATTTT; CDR3aa: CASSSGTGRSISTDTQYF
d_gene: TRBD2; len: 12; v_gene: TRBV20-1; abundance: NA; j_gene: TRBJ2-1; CDR3nt: TGCAGTGGGGAGGGATCCTACAATGAGCAGTTCTTC; CDR3aa: CSGEGSYNEQFF
d_gene: NA; len: 11; v_gene: TRBV29-1; abundance: few; j_gene: TRBJ2-3; CDR3nt: TGCAGCCTTGGGCCCAGGGATACGCAGTATTTT; CDR3aa: CSLGPRDTQYF
d_gene: TRBD2; len: 15; v_gene: TRBV10-1; abundance: NA; j_gene: TRBJ2-1; CDR3nt: TGCGCCAGCAGTAAGAGCGGGAGGGTCTACAATGAGCAGTTCTTC; CDR3aa: CASSKSGRVYNEQFF
d_gene: TRBD2; len: 17; v_gene: TRBV18; abundance: NA; j_gene: TRBJ2-2; CDR3nt: TGTGCCAGCTCCCCCGGGACTAGTGAGGCCCTCCACGGGGAGCTGTTTTTT; CDR3aa: CASSPGTSEALHGELFF
d_gene: TRBD2; len: 18; v_gene: TRBV5-1; abundance: NA; j_gene: TRBJ2-1; CDR3nt: TGCGCCAGCAGCTGGGGACTAGCGGGAGGAAACACCTACAATGAGCAGTTCTTC; CDR3aa: CASSWGLAGGNTYNEQFF
d_gene: NA; len: 11; v_gene: TRBV9; abundance: once; j_gene: TRBJ1-2; CDR3nt: TGTGCCAGCAGCGTAGAATATGGCTACACCTTC; CDR3aa: CASSVEYGYTF
d_gene: NA; len: 12; v_gene: TRBV20-1; abundance: few; j_gene: TRBJ2-7; CDR3nt: TGCAGTGCTAGAGATATCCCATTTGAGCAGTACTTC; CDR3aa: CSARDIPFEQYF
d_gene: NA; len: 15; v_gene: TRBV10-3; abundance: NA; j_gene: TRBJ2-5; CDR3nt: TGTGCCATCAGTGGTTCCACTAGTAGTACGGAGACCCAGTACTTC; CDR3aa: CAISGSTSSTETQYF
d_gene: NA; len: 13; v_gene: TRBV12-3/TRBV12-4; abundance: NA; j_gene: TRBJ1-2; CDR3nt: TGTGCCAGCGCCCGAACAGTAGGCTATGGCTACACCTTC; CDR3aa: CASARTVGYGYTF
d_gene: TRBD2; len: 17; v_gene: TRBV19; abundance: few; j_gene: TRBJ2-5; CDR3nt: TGTGCCAGTAGTGGAACTCGACTAGCGGGAGGGCAAGAGACCCAGTACTTC; CDR3aa: CASSGTRLAGGQETQYF
d_gene: NA; len: 13; v_gene: TRBV29-1; abundance: NA; j_gene: TRBJ1-3; CDR3nt: TGCAGCGCCGTCGAATCCTCTGGAAACACCATATATTTT; CDR3aa: CSAVESSGNTIYF
d_gene: NA; len: 20; v_gene: TRBV4-1; abundance: NA; j_gene: TRBJ1-6; CDR3nt: TGCGCCAGCAGCCGGATTGAATGGATAAAAAAGCTTGGATATAATTCACCCCTCCACTTT; CDR3aa: CASSRIEWIKKLGYNSPLHF
d_gene: NA; len: 15; v_gene: TRBV7-8; abundance: NA; j_gene: TRBJ1-3; CDR3nt: TGTGCCAGCAGCTTCCAGGGAATCTCTGGAAACACCATATATTTT; CDR3aa: CASSFQGISGNTIYF
d_gene: NA; len: 13; v_gene: TRBV20-1; abundance: many; j_gene: TRBJ2-1; CDR3nt: TGCAGTGCTAGAGGAGCGGCCTACAATGAGCAGTTCTTC; CDR3aa: CSARGAAYNEQFF
d_gene: TRBD1; len: 18; v_gene: TRBV20-1; abundance: few; j_gene: TRBJ2-1; CDR3nt: TGCAGTGCTAAACCGACACCGGGACAGGGGGTTTTTTACAATGAGCAGTTCTTC; CDR3aa: CSAKPTPGQGVFYNEQFF
d_gene: NA; len: 13; v_gene: TRBV20-1; abundance: NA; j_gene: TRBJ1-1; CDR3nt: TGCAGTGCGCCGAAGACAGGAAACACTGAAGCTTTCTTT; CDR3aa: CSAPKTGNTEAFF
d_gene: NA; len: 12; v_gene: TRBV30; abundance: few; j_gene: TRBJ2-7; CDR3nt: TGTGCAGCGGCTCGGCACTCCTACGAGCAGTACTTC; CDR3aa: CAAARHSYEQYF
d_gene: NA; len: 17; v_gene: TRBV15; abundance: few; j_gene: TRBJ2-1; CDR3nt: TGTGCCACCAGCAGAGTAATAGGGGACCCCGAGGGTAATGAGCAGTTCTTC; CDR3aa: CATSRVIGDPEGNEQFF
d_gene: NA; len: 18; v_gene: TRBV19; abundance: once; j_gene: TRBJ1-1; CDR3nt: TGTGCCAGTAGTACCCTAGGGGCGGACGGTCCCATGAACACTGAAGCTTTCTTT; CDR3aa: CASSTLGADGPMNTEAFF
d_gene: TRBD1; len: 18; v_gene: TRBV6-1; abundance: NA; j_gene: TRBJ2-6; CDR3nt: TGTGCCAGCAACCCGCGACAGGGAACCGTCTCTGGGGCCAACGTCCTGACTTTC; CDR3aa: CASNPRQGTVSGANVLTF
d_gene: NA; len: 14; v_gene: TRBV2; abundance: NA; j_gene: TRBJ2-5; CDR3nt: TGTGCCAGCAGTGAATCATCAGGGAGAGAGACCCAGTACTTC; CDR3aa: CASSESSGRETQYF
d_gene: NA; len: 15; v_gene: TRBV7-2; abundance: few; j_gene: TRBJ2-1; CDR3nt: TGTGCCAGCAGCTTTCTAGCCGTCTACTACAATGAGCAGTTCTTC; CDR3aa: CASSFLAVYYNEQFF
d_gene: TRBD1; len: 14; v_gene: TRBV20-1; abundance: NA; j_gene: TRBJ2-7; CDR3nt: TGCAGTGCTAGAGGACAGGGCTCTCTATGGGAGCAGTACTTC; CDR3aa: CSARGQGSLWEQYF
d_gene: NA; len: 13; v_gene: TRBV20-1; abundance: NA; j_gene: TRBJ1-1; CDR3nt: TGCAGTGCTAGTAGGGGTCGGAACACTGAAGCTTTCTTT; CDR3aa: CSASRGRNTEAFF
d_gene: TRBD2; len: 16; v_gene: TRBV5-1; abundance: NA; j_gene: TRBJ2-5; CDR3nt: TGCGCCAGCAGCTTGGGACTAGCGTTGTACCAAGAGACCCAGTACTTC; CDR3aa: CASSLGLALYQETQYF
d_gene: NA; len: 14; v_gene: TRBV28; abundance: NA; j_gene: TRBJ1-5; CDR3nt: TGTGCCAGCAAGAGGGATACACGCAATCAGCCCCAGCATTTT; CDR3aa: CASKRDTRNQPQHF
d_gene: NA; len: 14; v_gene: TRBV27; abundance: few; j_gene: TRBJ1-5; CDR3nt: TGTGCCAGCAGTGCGAGTGAAAGGAATCAGCCCCAGCATTTT; CDR3aa: CASSASERNQPQHF
d_gene: NA; len: 13; v_gene: TRBV5-1; abundance: NA; j_gene: TRBJ2-3; CDR3nt: TGCGCCAGCAGCGGAACAGGGTTGGATACGCAGTATTTT; CDR3aa: CASSGTGLDTQYF
d_gene: TRBD2; len: 15; v_gene: TRBV12-3/TRBV12-4; abundance: few; j_gene: TRBJ2-7; CDR3nt: TGTGCCAGCAGTTCTGGCGGGAGGGGGCGATACGAGCAGTACTTC; CDR3aa: CASSSGGRGRYEQYF
d_gene: TRBD1; len: 16; v_gene: TRBV12-3/TRBV12-4; abundance: few; j_gene: TRBJ2-1; CDR3nt: TGTGCCAGCAGTCCCCGGACAGGGGGCCCCTACAATGAGCAGTTCTTC; CDR3aa: CASSPRTGGPYNEQFF
d_gene: TRBD1; len: 13; v_gene: TRBV20-1; abundance: NA; j_gene: TRBJ2-5; CDR3nt: TGCAGTGCTCATTGGACAGGGAAAGAGACCCAGTACTTC; CDR3aa: CSAHWTGKETQYF
d_gene: NA; len: 13; v_gene: TRBV30; abundance: few; j_gene: TRBJ1-2; CDR3nt: TGTGCCTGGGCCTTCGGGCGTAACTATGGCTACACCTTC; CDR3aa: CAWAFGRNYGYTF
d_gene: TRBD2; len: 16; v_gene: TRBV12-3/TRBV12-4; abundance: many; j_gene: TRBJ2-1; CDR3nt: TGTGCCAGCAGTTTGGGACTAGCGGGGGTATACAATGAGCAGTTCTTC; CDR3aa: CASSLGLAGVYNEQFF
d_gene: TRBD1; len: 13; v_gene: TRBV3-1; abundance: few; j_gene: TRBJ1-1; CDR3nt: TGTGCCAGCGTTCACAGGGGGAACACTGAAGCTTTCTTT; CDR3aa: CASVHRGNTEAFF
d_gene: NA; len: 12; v_gene: TRBV10-3; abundance: NA; j_gene: TRBJ1-1; CDR3nt: TGTGCCATCAGCGGACTGCCTCCTGAAGCTTTCTTT; CDR3aa: CAISGLPPEAFF
d_gene: NA; len: 14; v_gene: TRBV6-1; abundance: few; j_gene: TRBJ1-4; CDR3nt: TGTGCCAGCTCAGCAGGGGTAGTTAATGAAAAACTGTTTTTT; CDR3aa: CASSAGVVNEKLFF
d_gene: TRBD1; len: 17; v_gene: TRBV11-2; abundance: few; j_gene: TRBJ1-4; CDR3nt: TGTGCCAGCAGCTTAGATCGTCCAGGGGGCACTAATGAAAAACTGTTTTTT; CDR3aa: CASSLDRPGGTNEKLFF
d_gene: NA; len: 14; v_gene: TRBV5-1; abundance: NA; j_gene: TRBJ1-1; CDR3nt: TGCGCCAGCAGCTCCTTTTCACGGGACACTGAAGCTTTCTTT; CDR3aa: CASSSFSRDTEAFF
d_gene: NA; len: 17; v_gene: TRBV20-1; abundance: NA; j_gene: TRBJ2-3; CDR3nt: TGCTGTGCTAGACCTCCCCCACCAACGACGAGGACAGATACGCAGTATTTT; CDR3aa: CCARPPPPTTRTDTQYF
d_gene: NA; len: 12; v_gene: TRBV27; abundance: few; j_gene: TRBJ2-1; CDR3nt: TGTGCCAGCAGTTTTCTCGACAATGAGCAGTTCTTC; CDR3aa: CASSFLDNEQFF